The rows below give T cell receptor beta chains drawn from one sample of a study of control samples from healthy donors and cancer patients. TCRdb's copy holds only in-frame clones and misses some; the assay was immunoSEQ multiplex PCR. This sample has more than 100,000 clones, with about 87% found just once. Sequences were obtained from blood. These receptors were collected from a middle-aged man in good health. Each CDR3 is given with its conserved first and last residue. D genes are given only for firm matches. Clone sizes are given selectively: once, few, many, or a class where the clone is expanded.

DNA: TGTGCCAGCAGCTTGTTGGGGGGACTCACAGATACGCAGTATTTT
CDR3: CASSLLGGLTDTQYF
J: TRBJ2-3
size: -
D: -
V: TRBV5-6

DNA: TGCGCCAGCAGCTCGGGGCCTCTCTACATGAACACTGAAGCTTTCTTT
CDR3: CASSSGPLYMNTEAFF
J: TRBJ1-1
size: -
D: -
V: TRBV5-1

DNA: TGTGCCAGCAGCCCAGGACTAGCGGGGGCCATAGATACGCAGTATTTT
CDR3: CASSPGLAGAIDTQYF
J: TRBJ2-3
size: -
D: TRBD2
V: TRBV6-2/TRBV6-3

DNA: TGTGCCACCAGTGATAAAGCGGGGGGCCGATATGAGCAGTTCTTC
CDR3: CATSDKAGGRYEQFF
J: TRBJ2-1
size: -
D: TRBD2
V: TRBV24-1

DNA: TGTGCTAGTGGTGCGGACAGGGGAACCTACGAGCAGTACTTC
CDR3: CASGADRGTYEQYF
J: TRBJ2-7
size: -
D: TRBD1
V: TRBV12-5

DNA: TGTGCCAGCAGCTTAGATACAGGGTCTTCACCCCTCCACTTT
CDR3: CASSLDTGSSPLHF
J: TRBJ1-6
size: few
D: -
V: TRBV7-9

DNA: TGTGCCAGCAGCCTACCATGGGGCGGGGACACTGAAGCTTTCTTT
CDR3: CASSLPWGGDTEAFF
J: TRBJ1-1
size: -
D: -
V: TRBV5-4

DNA: TGTGCCAGCAGCTTGCGGGACAGACTCTCCTACAATGAGCAGTTCTTC
CDR3: CASSLRDRLSYNEQFF
J: TRBJ2-1
size: -
D: -
V: TRBV11-3

DNA: TGTGCCAGCAGCGTAGACCCTACCAACTATGGCTACACCTTC
CDR3: CASSVDPTNYGYTF
J: TRBJ1-2
size: -
D: -
V: TRBV9

DNA: TGTGCCAGCAGCCAGGTGAACACTGAAGCTTTCTTT
CDR3: CASSQVNTEAFF
J: TRBJ1-1
size: -
D: -
V: TRBV5-4

DNA: TGTGCCACCACTAACAGGGACCTGCTTAGCTCCTATAATTCACCCCTCCACTTT
CDR3: CATTNRDLLSSYNSPLHF
J: TRBJ1-6
size: -
D: -
V: TRBV24-1

DNA: TGTGCCAGCAGCTTAGAGGCCGGAACCTATGGCTACACCTTC
CDR3: CASSLEAGTYGYTF
J: TRBJ1-2
size: -
D: -
V: TRBV7-2

DNA: TGTGCCAGCAGTCCCGGACAGAACTATGGCTACACCTTC
CDR3: CASSPGQNYGYTF
J: TRBJ1-2
size: -
D: -
V: TRBV28

DNA: TGTGCCAGCCGCTCGTGGAGGTACGACGTTCAGCCCCAGCATTTT
CDR3: CASRSWRYDVQPQHF
J: TRBJ1-5
size: -
D: -
V: TRBV19

DNA: TGTGCCAGCATCTCCCCGCGGGGTGCCCTTGAAGCTTTCTTT
CDR3: CASISPRGALEAFF
J: TRBJ1-1
size: -
D: -
V: TRBV6-5

DNA: TGTGCCAGCAGTTTAGGGGCGGGGGGGACCTACGAGCAGTACTTC
CDR3: CASSLGAGGTYEQYF
J: TRBJ2-7
size: -
D: TRBD2
V: TRBV6-5

DNA: TGTGCCAGAAGCTTGGGACAGGGTTTTTGCACTGAAGCTTTCTTT
CDR3: CARSLGQGFCTEAFF
J: TRBJ1-1
size: -
D: TRBD1
V: TRBV5-3

DNA: TGTGCCTGGAGTGGGCAAGGACTAGCGGGACGCACAGATACGCAGTATTTT
CDR3: CAWSGQGLAGRTDTQYF
J: TRBJ2-3
size: -
D: TRBD2
V: TRBV30

DNA: TGTGCCAGCAGTCCAACAGGGGTTCCCAAAAACATTCAGTACTTC
CDR3: CASSPTGVPKNIQYF
J: TRBJ2-4
size: -
D: TRBD1
V: TRBV7-2

DNA: TGTGCCAGCATGGTTGGGACAGATCCTAACTATGGCTACACCTTC
CDR3: CASMVGTDPNYGYTF
J: TRBJ1-2
size: -
D: TRBD1
V: TRBV6-4

DNA: TGTGCCAGCAGCCGCGGACCGAACTCTGGAAACACCATATATTTT
CDR3: CASSRGPNSGNTIYF
J: TRBJ1-3
size: -
D: -
V: TRBV3-1/TRBV3-2

DNA: TGTGCCAGCAGCAGGGTGGGTGAAGCTTTCTTT
CDR3: CASSRVGEAFF
J: TRBJ1-1
size: few
D: -
V: TRBV2

DNA: TGTGCCAGCAGCCTACAGGGTTCTCCAGTCGCTCCCTACGAGCAGTACTTC
CDR3: CASSLQGSPVAPYEQYF
J: TRBJ2-7
size: -
D: -
V: TRBV3-1/TRBV3-2

DNA: TGTGCCACCCAGGGGTATAGCAATCAGCCCCAGCATTTT
CDR3: CATQGYSNQPQHF
J: TRBJ1-5
size: -
D: -
V: TRBV2

DNA: TGTGCCAGCAGCCAGGCCCTAGCGGGGGGGGACAATGAGCAGTTCTTC
CDR3: CASSQALAGGDNEQFF
J: TRBJ2-1
size: -
D: TRBD2
V: TRBV14

DNA: TGTGCCAGCAGCGCGCGGACTAGCACAAGGAGCTCCTACAATGAGCAGTTCTTC
CDR3: CASSARTSTRSSYNEQFF
J: TRBJ2-1
size: -
D: TRBD2
V: TRBV5-6

DNA: TGTGCCAGTAGTATAGGTTCCCGAGGGTTCGCCGGGGAGCTGTTTTTT
CDR3: CASSIGSRGFAGELFF
J: TRBJ2-2
size: -
D: -
V: TRBV19

DNA: TGCGCCAGCAGCCCCAAGGCGAGCGGGGGGGCCAATGAGCAGTTCTTC
CDR3: CASSPKASGGANEQFF
J: TRBJ2-1
size: once
D: TRBD2
V: TRBV4-3

DNA: TGTGCCAGCCTACTAGGACTCCCTCGTTCCTACAATGAGCAGTTCTTC
CDR3: CASLLGLPRSYNEQFF
J: TRBJ2-1
size: once
D: -
V: TRBV6-9

DNA: TGTGCCAGCAGCCGCCCGGGACAGAAGAACACTGAAGCTTTCTTT
CDR3: CASSRPGQKNTEAFF
J: TRBJ1-1
size: -
D: TRBD1
V: TRBV5-4

DNA: TGTGCCTGGAGCGGGACAGGCCTCCCTCTTATCTATGGCTACACCTTC
CDR3: CAWSGTGLPLIYGYTF
J: TRBJ1-2
size: -
D: TRBD1
V: TRBV30

DNA: TGTGCCAGCAGTGAAAGGCAGGGACAGCCCCAGCATTTT
CDR3: CASSERQGQPQHF
J: TRBJ1-5
size: once
D: -
V: TRBV2

DNA: TGTGCCAGCAGCCAAGGGACAGGGTCGTATGGGTCACCCCTCCACTTT
CDR3: CASSQGTGSYGSPLHF
J: TRBJ1-6
size: medium-sized
D: TRBD1
V: TRBV4-2

DNA: TGTGCCACCAGTGCCCGACAGGGATCCTATGGCTACACCTTC
CDR3: CATSARQGSYGYTF
J: TRBJ1-2
size: -
D: TRBD1
V: TRBV24-1

DNA: TGCGCCAGCAGCCAAGATTCAGGGTACTATGGCTACACCTTC
CDR3: CASSQDSGYYGYTF
J: TRBJ1-2
size: -
D: -
V: TRBV4-3

DNA: TGTGCCAGCAGCGTTAGCGGGGGGGACACCGGGGAGCTGTTTTTT
CDR3: CASSVSGGDTGELFF
J: TRBJ2-2
size: -
D: TRBD2
V: TRBV4-2

DNA: TGTGCCGTCGCGCGGGACGCCAGCACAGATACGCAGTATTTT
CDR3: CAVARDASTDTQYF
J: TRBJ2-3
size: -
D: -
V: TRBV10-3

DNA: TGTGCCAGCAGCTTCCGTCTGGGGTGGGCAAAAAACATTCAGTACTTC
CDR3: CASSFRLGWAKNIQYF
J: TRBJ2-4
size: -
D: -
V: TRBV5-6

DNA: TGTGCCAGCAGCTCCGGGACAGGGACTAATCAGCCCCAGCATTTT
CDR3: CASSSGTGTNQPQHF
J: TRBJ1-5
size: -
D: TRBD1
V: TRBV2

DNA: TGTGCCAGCAGCTTGGAAAGTGTCACTGAAGCTTTCTTT
CDR3: CASSLESVTEAFF
J: TRBJ1-1
size: -
D: -
V: TRBV5-5

DNA: TGTGCCAGCAGCAATTTACTAGCCAAAAACATTCAGTACTTC
CDR3: CASSNLLAKNIQYF
J: TRBJ2-4
size: once
D: -
V: TRBV7-2

DNA: TGTGCCAGCTCTCTACAGGGGGACTACGAGCAGTACTTC
CDR3: CASSLQGDYEQYF
J: TRBJ2-7
size: -
D: TRBD1
V: TRBV18

DNA: TGCGCCAGCAGCCGCGACGGAAACACCATATATTTT
CDR3: CASSRDGNTIYF
J: TRBJ1-3
size: -
D: -
V: TRBV5-1

DNA: TGTGCCAGCAGCTTAGATCCGCTGGGAGAATACGAGCAGTACTTC
CDR3: CASSLDPLGEYEQYF
J: TRBJ2-7
size: -
D: -
V: TRBV11-2

DNA: TGTGCCAGCAGCCTAGGGGGGAGCACAGATACGCAGTATTTT
CDR3: CASSLGGSTDTQYF
J: TRBJ2-3
size: -
D: -
V: TRBV6-5

DNA: TGTGCCAGCAAGCAGGGCGGTTCGAGCACTGAAGCTTTCTTT
CDR3: CASKQGGSSTEAFF
J: TRBJ1-1
size: once
D: -
V: TRBV3-1/TRBV3-2

DNA: TGCGCCAGCAGCTTGGGACAGGGGTCCTACAATGAGCAGTTCTTC
CDR3: CASSLGQGSYNEQFF
J: TRBJ2-1
size: once
D: TRBD1
V: TRBV5-1

DNA: TGCGCCAGCAGCGTCCGGGACAGGAATTCCTACGAGCAGTACTTC
CDR3: CASSVRDRNSYEQYF
J: TRBJ2-7
size: -
D: TRBD1
V: TRBV5-1

DNA: TGTGCCAGCTCACCCGGTCGGGGCACAGATACGCAGTATTTT
CDR3: CASSPGRGTDTQYF
J: TRBJ2-3
size: once
D: -
V: TRBV18

DNA: TGTGCCAGCACCCCCCAGGGGGCGAGGGGAAACACCATATATTTT
CDR3: CASTPQGARGNTIYF
J: TRBJ1-3
size: once
D: TRBD1
V: TRBV7-9

DNA: TGCGCCGGATCGGAGGGGGGCACTGAAGCTTTCTTT
CDR3: CAGSEGGTEAFF
J: TRBJ1-1
size: once
D: -
V: TRBV10-2

DNA: TGTGCCAGCAACCGCCCCGCAGGCCCAAATAATGAAAAACTGTTTTTT
CDR3: CASNRPAGPNNEKLFF
J: TRBJ1-4
size: -
D: -
V: TRBV7-9

DNA: TGTGCCAGCAGCTCGGGGACTGAGGGGGTAACTAATGAAAAACTGTTTTTT
CDR3: CASSSGTEGVTNEKLFF
J: TRBJ1-4
size: -
D: -
V: TRBV5-4

DNA: TGTGCCAGCAGCTTAGATCACGTGAGCGGACCCACCGGGGAGCTGTTTTTT
CDR3: CASSLDHVSGPTGELFF
J: TRBJ2-2
size: -
D: -
V: TRBV11-3

DNA: TGTGCCAGCTCACCACAGGGAAACACAGATACGCAGTATTTT
CDR3: CASSPQGNTDTQYF
J: TRBJ2-3
size: -
D: -
V: TRBV18

DNA: TGTGCCAGCAGCTTAGAGGGCAGGATGGGCACTGAAGCTTTCTTT
CDR3: CASSLEGRMGTEAFF
J: TRBJ1-1
size: -
D: -
V: TRBV11-2

DNA: TGTGCCAGCAGCGGCAAGGCTAACTATGGCTACACCTTC
CDR3: CASSGKANYGYTF
J: TRBJ1-2
size: -
D: -
V: TRBV9

DNA: TGTGCCAGCAGTGACAGGGACGAGCAGTACTTC
CDR3: CASSDRDEQYF
J: TRBJ2-7
size: -
D: -
V: TRBV25-1

DNA: TGTGCCAGCGCTCTAGCGGGGGGAGGTGAGACGCAGTATTTT
CDR3: CASALAGGGETQYF
J: TRBJ2-3
size: -
D: TRBD2
V: TRBV25-1